The rows below give T cell receptor beta chains drawn from one sample of a study of blood T cell repertoires in COVID-19. The repertoire was sequenced with immunoSEQ multiplex PCR; TCRdb's copy has only in-frame clones and lacks some. The sample includes roughly 80,000 clones, roughly four fifths of them seen just once. The sequencing input was peripheral blood. The receptors originated from a human donor in a cohort sampled during active COVID-19. Both conserved end residues are part of each CDR3. Fields, in order: V gene, J gene, D gene, clone size, CDR3 DNA, CDR3 protein. A D gene is named only where the DNA matches it firmly. Not all rows give a size; the values are once, few, many and, for expanded clones, a class.

V gene: TRBV11-3
J gene: TRBJ2-1
D gene: .
clone size: .
CDR3 DNA: TGTGCCAGCAGCCCTACAATAGCCTATGAGCAGTTCTTC
CDR3 protein: CASSPTIAYEQFF

V gene: TRBV6-1
J gene: TRBJ2-3
D gene: TRBD2
clone size: once
CDR3 DNA: TGTGCCAGCAGTGGTTTTGCGGGGGGATTCACAGATACGCAGTATTTT
CDR3 protein: CASSGFAGGFTDTQYF

V gene: TRBV5-5
J gene: TRBJ2-7
D gene: TRBD2
clone size: few
CDR3 DNA: TGTGCCAGCAGCTTCCAAGCGGGGGCCTCCTACGAGCAGTACTTC
CDR3 protein: CASSFQAGASYEQYF

V gene: TRBV29-1
J gene: TRBJ2-1
D gene: TRBD2
clone size: .
CDR3 DNA: TGCAGCGTTGTAGGAACGGGGGGACTGAGGGAGCAGTTCTTC
CDR3 protein: CSVVGTGGLREQFF

V gene: TRBV10-3
J gene: TRBJ2-1
D gene: TRBD2
clone size: once
CDR3 DNA: TGTGCCATCACTCTAGGACTAGATGGTCCCAATGAGCAGTTCTTC
CDR3 protein: CAITLGLDGPNEQFF

V gene: TRBV12-5
J gene: TRBJ1-2
D gene: .
clone size: .
CDR3 DNA: TGTGCTAGTGCGAGTGATAACTATGGCTACACCTTC
CDR3 protein: CASASDNYGYTF

V gene: TRBV2
J gene: TRBJ2-7
D gene: TRBD2
clone size: .
CDR3 DNA: TGTGCCAGCGGCAAGGGGAGCGGGAGGTCCTACGAGCAGTACTTC
CDR3 protein: CASGKGSGRSYEQYF

V gene: TRBV6-1
J gene: TRBJ1-3
D gene: TRBD1
clone size: few
CDR3 DNA: TGTGCCAGCAGTGAGAGACAGGGACAAACCTCCGGAAACACCATATATTTT
CDR3 protein: CASSERQGQTSGNTIYF

V gene: TRBV7-6
J gene: TRBJ2-7
D gene: TRBD1
clone size: once
CDR3 DNA: TGTGCCAGCAGCCCGAGGACAGGGTTCGACGAGCAGTACTTC
CDR3 protein: CASSPRTGFDEQYF

V gene: TRBV23-1
J gene: TRBJ2-3
D gene: .
clone size: .
CDR3 DNA: TGCGCCAGCAGTCAATCCAGAATAGCGGAAACAGATACGCAGTATTTT
CDR3 protein: CASSQSRIAETDTQYF

V gene: TRBV5-6
J gene: TRBJ2-1
D gene: TRBD1
clone size: .
CDR3 DNA: TGTGCCAGCAGCTTTACCGGGACAGGGCCGAATGAGCAGTTCTTC
CDR3 protein: CASSFTGTGPNEQFF

V gene: TRBV7-9
J gene: TRBJ2-7
D gene: TRBD2
clone size: .
CDR3 DNA: TGTGCCAGCAGCTTGGCGGGGGGCCAGTACGAGCAGTACTTC
CDR3 protein: CASSLAGGQYEQYF

V gene: TRBV5-6
J gene: TRBJ2-7
D gene: .
clone size: .
CDR3 DNA: TGTGCCAGCAGCTTGCCGGCAGAGGGGCAGTACTTC
CDR3 protein: CASSLPAEGQYF

V gene: TRBV5-1
J gene: TRBJ1-5
D gene: .
clone size: once
CDR3 DNA: TGCGCCAGCAGCTTGGGAGGTGGCAATCAGCCCCAGCATTTT
CDR3 protein: CASSLGGGNQPQHF

V gene: TRBV11-3
J gene: TRBJ1-3
D gene: TRBD1
clone size: .
CDR3 DNA: TGTGCCAGCAGCTTAGCCGGGACAGGGGCTGGAAACACCATATATTTT
CDR3 protein: CASSLAGTGAGNTIYF

V gene: TRBV29-1
J gene: TRBJ2-5
D gene: .
clone size: .
CDR3 DNA: TGCAGCGTTGTTATAGGAGGGACCCAGTACTTC
CDR3 protein: CSVVIGGTQYF

V gene: TRBV28
J gene: TRBJ2-3
D gene: TRBD2
clone size: .
CDR3 DNA: TGTGCCAGCAGCCGTGGACTAGCGGCCGCGGGAGATACGCAGTATTTT
CDR3 protein: CASSRGLAAAGDTQYF

V gene: TRBV7-3
J gene: TRBJ1-1
D gene: .
clone size: .
CDR3 DNA: TGTGCCAGCAGCTCCGTCCCGACAACCTTGAGAACTGAAGCTTTCTTT
CDR3 protein: CASSSVPTTLRTEAFF

V gene: TRBV7-2
J gene: TRBJ2-1
D gene: TRBD1
clone size: .
CDR3 DNA: TGTGCCAGCAGCTTAGACAGGGGACCGACGCATGAGCAGTTCTTC
CDR3 protein: CASSLDRGPTHEQFF

V gene: TRBV18
J gene: TRBJ1-1
D gene: TRBD1
clone size: .
CDR3 DNA: TGTGCCAGCTCACCCCGGACAGGGTGGGAGGCTGAAGCTTTCTTT
CDR3 protein: CASSPRTGWEAEAFF

V gene: TRBV7-9
J gene: TRBJ1-4
D gene: .
clone size: .
CDR3 DNA: TGTGCCAGCAGCTTAGGCCCAGGGAGGGCTAACGAAAAACTGTTTTTT
CDR3 protein: CASSLGPGRANEKLFF

V gene: TRBV25-1
J gene: TRBJ1-2
D gene: .
clone size: .
CDR3 DNA: TGTGCCAGCAGTGACCCAGCGGCAGGCTGGGGCTACACCTTC
CDR3 protein: CASSDPAAGWGYTF

V gene: TRBV28
J gene: TRBJ1-2
D gene: TRBD1
clone size: .
CDR3 DNA: TGTGCCAGCAGTTTTGGTGCAGGGGGCGCTATCTATGGCTACACCTTC
CDR3 protein: CASSFGAGGAIYGYTF

V gene: TRBV11-1
J gene: TRBJ1-3
D gene: .
clone size: .
CDR3 DNA: TGTGCCAGCAGCTTCTTCTCGGGCTCTGGAAACACCATATATTTT
CDR3 protein: CASSFFSGSGNTIYF

V gene: TRBV28
J gene: TRBJ2-1
D gene: TRBD2
clone size: few
CDR3 DNA: TGTGCCAGCAGTCACAAACCGGGACTAGCGGGAGGGCCGTTGAACAATGAGCAGTTCTTC
CDR3 protein: CASSHKPGLAGGPLNNEQFF

V gene: TRBV19
J gene: TRBJ1-5
D gene: TRBD1
clone size: .
CDR3 DNA: TGTGCCAGTAGTATGCAGGGGGCAGGCAATCAGCCCCAGCATTTT
CDR3 protein: CASSMQGAGNQPQHF

V gene: TRBV9
J gene: TRBJ2-4
D gene: .
clone size: .
CDR3 DNA: TGTGCCAGCAGCCCCGGGGACAATTACATTCAGTACTTC
CDR3 protein: CASSPGDNYIQYF

V gene: TRBV6-5
J gene: TRBJ2-4
D gene: TRBD2
clone size: once
CDR3 DNA: TGTGCCAGCAGCTACGGGGGGGCCCTAGCCAAAAACATTCAGTACTTC
CDR3 protein: CASSYGGALAKNIQYF

V gene: TRBV5-1
J gene: TRBJ2-1
D gene: TRBD2
clone size: .
CDR3 DNA: TGCGCCAGCAGCCTGACTAGCGGGGGGGCCTATGAGCAGTTCTTC
CDR3 protein: CASSLTSGGAYEQFF

V gene: TRBV4-1
J gene: TRBJ2-5
D gene: .
clone size: .
CDR3 DNA: TGCGCCAGCAGCCAACTCCCGAGGGAGACCCAGTACTTC
CDR3 protein: CASSQLPRETQYF

V gene: TRBV6-1
J gene: TRBJ2-7
D gene: TRBD1
clone size: .
CDR3 DNA: TGTGCCAGCAGTGAACCGGGACAGAGCTCCTACGAGCAGTACTTC
CDR3 protein: CASSEPGQSSYEQYF

V gene: TRBV14
J gene: TRBJ2-7
D gene: TRBD2
clone size: .
CDR3 DNA: TGTGCCAGCGGCCGGGGGGAGATCTACGAGCAGTACTTC
CDR3 protein: CASGRGEIYEQYF

V gene: TRBV21-1
J gene: TRBJ2-3
D gene: .
clone size: .
CDR3 DNA: TGTGCCAGCAGCAAAGTCAGGCAGGGTAGGGCAGATACGCAGTATTTT
CDR3 protein: CASSKVRQGRADTQYF

V gene: TRBV30
J gene: TRBJ2-3
D gene: TRBD2
clone size: .
CDR3 DNA: TGTGCCCGAGCGGGAGGGCCCCCAGATACGCAGTATTTT
CDR3 protein: CARAGGPPDTQYF

V gene: TRBV30
J gene: TRBJ1-2
D gene: .
clone size: .
CDR3 DNA: TGTGCCTGGACCCCAATGGGGGGCTATGGCTACACCTTC
CDR3 protein: CAWTPMGGYGYTF

V gene: TRBV19
J gene: TRBJ1-5
D gene: .
clone size: few
CDR3 DNA: TGTGCCTCCAGACATCCCCTCTCCAATCAGCCCCAGCATTTT
CDR3 protein: CASRHPLSNQPQHF

V gene: TRBV6-2/TRBV6-3
J gene: TRBJ1-1
D gene: TRBD1
clone size: .
CDR3 DNA: TGTGCCAGCAGCAACCGCAGGGGGCTGGACACTGAAGCTTTCTTT
CDR3 protein: CASSNRRGLDTEAFF

V gene: TRBV2
J gene: TRBJ2-5
D gene: TRBD2
clone size: .
CDR3 DNA: TGTGCCAGCAGTAAAGGGACTAGCGAAGGGACCCAGTACTTC
CDR3 protein: CASSKGTSEGTQYF

V gene: TRBV7-9
J gene: TRBJ1-1
D gene: .
clone size: .
CDR3 DNA: TGTGCCAGCAGCTTAGTACAGGGTTCCACTGAAGCTTTCTTT
CDR3 protein: CASSLVQGSTEAFF

V gene: TRBV7-2
J gene: TRBJ1-2
D gene: TRBD1
clone size: once
CDR3 DNA: TGTGCCAGCAGCGACGGGACAGGGTTTTGGAATGGCTACACCTTC
CDR3 protein: CASSDGTGFWNGYTF

V gene: TRBV5-1
J gene: TRBJ1-1
D gene: .
clone size: .
CDR3 DNA: TGCGCCAGCAGCTTATCGGGGTCGGACACTGAAGCTTTCTTT
CDR3 protein: CASSLSGSDTEAFF

V gene: TRBV7-3
J gene: TRBJ2-6
D gene: TRBD1
clone size: .
CDR3 DNA: TGTGCCAGCAGCTCGGGACAGGTGGGGGCCAACGTCCTGACTTTC
CDR3 protein: CASSSGQVGANVLTF

V gene: TRBV7-2
J gene: TRBJ1-5
D gene: .
clone size: .
CDR3 DNA: TGTGCCAGCAGCGCCCGGGACACTAATAGCAATCAGCCCCAGCATTTT
CDR3 protein: CASSARDTNSNQPQHF

V gene: TRBV12-3/TRBV12-4
J gene: TRBJ1-5
D gene: .
clone size: .
CDR3 DNA: TGTGCCAGCAGCCTACTCCCCGAGGGGCCCCAGCATTTT
CDR3 protein: CASSLLPEGPQHF

V gene: TRBV11-2
J gene: TRBJ2-1
D gene: TRBD2
clone size: .
CDR3 DNA: TGTGCCAGCAGCGAACTAGCGGGAATGGGGTCCTACAATGAGCAGTTCTTC
CDR3 protein: CASSELAGMGSYNEQFF